This TCR beta chain was identified in a study of CD8 T cells in Susac syndrome. About this clonotype: Antigen: not known.

Sequencing of TCR beta covered CD8+ and CD4+ T cells obtained from blood. Isolation of CD8+ and CD4+ T cells was performed negatively, whereas enrichment of TEMRA cells was done by FACS. Trimming took 4 bases from V and 8 from J; bases not matched to a gene: 16. The CDR3 spans 17 residues. CDR1 LGHDT and CDR2 YNNKEL come from the germline V gene (reference sequence). Random hexamers served to reverse transcribe roughly 0.45 to 1 ug RNA. Across 54 Vbeta and 13 Jbeta, immunoSEQ multiplex PCR amplified TCR beta CDR3. TCRdb processed the immunoSEQ multiplex PCR reads anew with MiXCR; each CDR3 protein has one entry. The sample comprises under 200,000 distinct CDR3 sequences, roughly 94% of which are singletons, and about 0.1% rests with the top ten. Study-wide results and limits: The TCR sequencing and HLA analysis in the study involved a relatively small number of individuals, as the study acknowledged.

This chain links TRBV3-1 with TRBJ2-4; 8 bases map to TRBD2. This TCR was recovered from a human donor in good health. The specimen sequenced was CD4+ T cells from PBMCs. This CDR3 reads CASSPRPEERGRDIQYF. The CDR3 DNA reads as TGTGCCAGCAGCCCGCGTCCGGAGGAGCGGGGGAGGGACATTCAGTACTTC.